This T cell receptor (beta chain) was captured in a study of blood T cell repertoires in COVID-19. In the study overall: COVID-19 samples collected from the United States, Italy and Spain covered acute and convalescent phases. T cells, B-cell-depleted T cells, or PBMCs supplied cDNA or gDNA.

Original methodology: From reference gene primer amplification, estimates of nucleated cell counts were derived. Profiling relied on immunoSEQ multiplex PCR, and the TCRdb table lists in-frame clones only, not all of them. V, J and clone size are taken as reported in that table, and D and trimming were inferred from the DNA itself. The data show 100,000 to 150,000 clones, around 81% seen once. CDR3 length equals 13 residues. Germline values: CDR1 GTSNPN, CDR2 SVGIG (reference sequence). V dropped 1 base and J dropped 7; count of bases not matched to a gene: 3. This clone has only a few counts. The chain has TRBV30 and TRBJ1-5; the match to TRBD1 covers 8 bases. The sequenced material came from peripheral blood. The TCR was taken from a man aged 55 to 70 with acute or convalescent COVID-19. CDR3 sequence (DNA): TGTGCCTGGAGTGCAGGGGGCTTCCAGCCCCAGCATTTT. Translation gives CAWSAGGFQPQHF. The full variable domain, rest sourced from reference TRBV30 and TRBJ1-5, is SQTIHQWPATLVQPVGSPLSLECTVEGTSNPNLYWYRQAAGRGLQLLFYSVGIGQISSEVPQNLSASRPQDRQFILSSKKLLLSDSGFYLCAWSAGGFQPQHFGDGTRLSIL.